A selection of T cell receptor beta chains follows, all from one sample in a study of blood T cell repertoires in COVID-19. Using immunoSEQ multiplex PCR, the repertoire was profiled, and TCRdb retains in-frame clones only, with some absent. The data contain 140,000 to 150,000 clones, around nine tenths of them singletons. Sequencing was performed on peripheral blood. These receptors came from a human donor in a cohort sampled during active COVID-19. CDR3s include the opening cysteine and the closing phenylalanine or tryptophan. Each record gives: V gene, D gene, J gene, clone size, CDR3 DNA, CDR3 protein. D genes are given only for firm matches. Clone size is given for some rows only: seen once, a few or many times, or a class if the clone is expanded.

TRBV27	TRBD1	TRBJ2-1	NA	TGTGCCAGCAGTTTATATTCGACAGGGGTGGGAGATGAGCAGTTCTTC	CASSLYSTGVGDEQFF
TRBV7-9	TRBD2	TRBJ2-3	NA	TGTGCCAGCAGCTTAGATTGGACTAACCGGGAGGGCCTGCCAGATACGCAGTATTTT	CASSLDWTNREGLPDTQYF
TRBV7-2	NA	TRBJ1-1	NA	TGTGCCAGCAGCCTTTATGGACAGATGAACACTGAAGCTTTCTTT	CASSLYGQMNTEAFF
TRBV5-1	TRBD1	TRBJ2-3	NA	TGCGCCAGCAGCCCCTCCGGGACAGCGCAAGATACGCAGTATTTT	CASSPSGTAQDTQYF
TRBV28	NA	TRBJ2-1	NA	TGTGCCAGCAGCTTCCTCACAGGGAAGCATGAGCAGTTCTTC	CASSFLTGKHEQFF
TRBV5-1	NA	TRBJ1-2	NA	TGCGCCAGCAGTCTTGGGGGGATTAACTATGGCTACACCTTC	CASSLGGINYGYTF
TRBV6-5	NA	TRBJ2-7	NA	TGTGCCAGCATGGGAACCGGGACACCTACCTACGAGCAGTACTTC	CASMGTGTPTYEQYF
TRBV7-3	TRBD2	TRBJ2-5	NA	TGTGCCAGCAGCTCGAGGCCGGGACTAACACAAGAGACCCAGTACTTC	CASSSRPGLTQETQYF
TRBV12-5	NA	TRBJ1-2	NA	TGTGCTAGACCCGATACAAATGGCTACACCTTC	CARPDTNGYTF
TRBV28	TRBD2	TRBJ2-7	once	TGTGCCAGCAGTGGGACTAGCGGGGGGAGCTCCTACGAGCAGTACTTC	CASSGTSGGSSYEQYF
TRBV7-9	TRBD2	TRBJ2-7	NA	TGTGCCAGCAGCCTTCTACTAGCGGGAGACTACGAGCAGTACTTC	CASSLLLAGDYEQYF
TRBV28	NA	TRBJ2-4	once	TGTGCCAGCAGTTTTTCGAACAGTCTAGCCAAAAACATTCAGTACTTC	CASSFSNSLAKNIQYF
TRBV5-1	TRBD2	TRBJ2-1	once	TGCGCCAGCAGCTTGGACCTAGCGGGCAATGAGCAGTTCTTC	CASSLDLAGNEQFF
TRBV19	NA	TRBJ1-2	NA	TGTGCCAGTAGAGTCGGGACTACGTCTCTTGGCTACACCTTC	CASRVGTTSLGYTF
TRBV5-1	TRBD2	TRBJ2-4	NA	TGCGCCAGCAGCTCGAGGGGCAGGGAGGGCATTCAGTACTTC	CASSSRGREGIQYF
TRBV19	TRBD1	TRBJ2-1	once	TGTGCCAGTAGCCACCGGGACAGGGGATACAATGAGCAGTTCTTC	CASSHRDRGYNEQFF
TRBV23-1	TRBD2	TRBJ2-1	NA	TGCGCCAGCCGAGGCGGGAGGCGCTACAATGAGCAGTTCTTC	CASRGGRRYNEQFF
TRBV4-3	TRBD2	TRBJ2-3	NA	TGCGCCAGCAGCCAAGATGGGGCGGGAGTGGGAGATACGCAGTATTTT	CASSQDGAGVGDTQYF
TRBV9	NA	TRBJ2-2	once	TGTGCCAGCAGCGTCGCCGGGAACACCGGGGAGCTGTTTTTT	CASSVAGNTGELFF
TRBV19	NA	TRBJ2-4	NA	TGTGCCAGTAGTATCGGACGGAATAGGGGCATTCAGTACTTC	CASSIGRNRGIQYF
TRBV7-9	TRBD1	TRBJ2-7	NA	TGTGCCAGCAGCTCCCCGGGACAGGGTGCCGAGCAGTACTTC	CASSSPGQGAEQYF
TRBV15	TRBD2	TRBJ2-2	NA	TGTGCCACCAGCAGAGGTTCCGAACAAGCGGGGGTCACCGGGGAGCTGTTTTTT	CATSRGSEQAGVTGELFF
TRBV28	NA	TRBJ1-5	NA	TGTGCCAGCAGTTTATCCGGCAGGGGCTTTGTGCCCCGTTTT	CASSLSGRGFVPRF
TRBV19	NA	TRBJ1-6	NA	TGTGCCAGTAGTCCCTACAAAGGGAGGAATTCACCCCTCCACTTT	CASSPYKGRNSPLHF
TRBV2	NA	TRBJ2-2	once	TGTGCCAGCACCCTTATCCGGGACGGGGAGCTGTTTTTT	CASTLIRDGELFF
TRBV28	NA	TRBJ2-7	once	TGTGCCAGCAGTTCAAGGGGGTCTCCCAACTACGAGCAGTACTTC	CASSSRGSPNYEQYF
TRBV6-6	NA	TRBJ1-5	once	TGTGCCAGCAGTTACACGGGAAGGAGACAGCCCCAGCATTTT	CASSYTGRRQPQHF
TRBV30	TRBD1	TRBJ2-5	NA	TGTGCCTGGAGCGCGCAACAGGGGGCGGTTGAGACCCAGTACTTC	CAWSAQQGAVETQYF
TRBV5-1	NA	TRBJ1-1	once	TGCGCCAGCACCCTCGGCCAGGGCGACGTAGCTTTCTTT	CASTLGQGDVAFF
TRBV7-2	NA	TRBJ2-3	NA	TGTGCCAGCAGCTTTGCCGCAGGGACAGATACGCAGTATTTT	CASSFAAGTDTQYF
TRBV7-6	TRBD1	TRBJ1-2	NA	TGTGCCAGCAGCTCAGAACTACAGGGGGCTAACTATGGCTACACCTTC	CASSSELQGANYGYTF
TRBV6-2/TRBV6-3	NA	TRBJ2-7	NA	TGTGCCAGCAGTCCCCAGGGTGTTTCCTCCTACGAGCAGTACTTC	CASSPQGVSSYEQYF
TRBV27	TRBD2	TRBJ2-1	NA	TGTGCCAGCAGAGGACTAGGCCAGCTTAATGAGCAGTTCTTC	CASRGLGQLNEQFF
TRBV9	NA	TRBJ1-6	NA	TGTGCCAGCAGCGCTATAAATTCACCCCTCCACTTT	CASSAINSPLHF
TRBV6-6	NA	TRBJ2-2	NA	TGTGCCAGCAGTTACTCCTCCTCCCGGGTGACCGGGGAGCTGTTTTTT	CASSYSSSRVTGELFF
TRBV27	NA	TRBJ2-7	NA	TGTGCCAGCAGTGCGTCCTACGAGCAGTACTTC	CASSASYEQYF
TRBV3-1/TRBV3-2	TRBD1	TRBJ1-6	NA	TGTGCCAGCAGCCAAGGGGGACAGGGAAGATCACCCCTCCACTTT	CASSQGGQGRSPLHF
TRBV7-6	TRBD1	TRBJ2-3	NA	TGTGCCAGCAGCAATTACAGGGGTACTAGCACAGATACGCAGTATTTT	CASSNYRGTSTDTQYF
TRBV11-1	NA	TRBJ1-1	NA	TGTGCCAGCAGCTTACGGAGGCGGAACACTGAAGCTTTCTTT	CASSLRRRNTEAFF
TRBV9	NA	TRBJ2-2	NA	TGTGCCAGCAGCCTCCAGGGATTAACGACCGGGGAGCTGTTTTTT	CASSLQGLTTGELFF
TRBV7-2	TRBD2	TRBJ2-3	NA	TGTGCCAGCAGCTTAATCAGTAGGCCAGCGGGGACCCTTATGCCTTTT	CASSLISRPAGTLMPF
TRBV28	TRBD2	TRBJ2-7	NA	TGTGCCAGCAGGCCCCAACTAGCGGGGCGGAACGAGCAGTACTTC	CASRPQLAGRNEQYF
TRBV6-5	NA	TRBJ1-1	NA	TGTGCCAGCAGTTACATGGGGCGCGGGAACACTGAAGCTTTCTTT	CASSYMGRGNTEAFF
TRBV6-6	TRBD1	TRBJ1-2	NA	TGTGCCAGCAGTTATGGACAGGTTAACTATGGCTACACCTTC	CASSYGQVNYGYTF
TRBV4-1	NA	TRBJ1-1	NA	TGCGCCAGCAGCCAAGGGGGGGTCACTGAAGCTTTCTTT	CASSQGGVTEAFF
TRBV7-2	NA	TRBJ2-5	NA	TGTGCCAGCAGCTTAGATGGCCGCGGGAAGACCCAGTACTTC	CASSLDGRGKTQYF
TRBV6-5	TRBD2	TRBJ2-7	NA	TGTGCCAGCAGTTTTAGCGGGAGTTTCGACGAGCAGTACTTC	CASSFSGSFDEQYF
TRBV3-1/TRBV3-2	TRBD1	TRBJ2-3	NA	TGTGCCAGCAGCCCCCTCGATCCGAGGTTGTTGAGGGGGCCGGATACGCAGTATTTT	CASSPLDPRLLRGPDTQYF
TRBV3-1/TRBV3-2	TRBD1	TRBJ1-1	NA	TGTGCCAGCAGCCCCCAGACAGGGTACACTGAAGCTTTCTTT	CASSPQTGYTEAFF
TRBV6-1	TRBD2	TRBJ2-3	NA	TGTGCCAGCAGTGAACCGGGACTACGCACAGATACGCAGTATTTT	CASSEPGLRTDTQYF
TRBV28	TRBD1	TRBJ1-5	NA	TGTGCCAGCAGCCTCTGGACAGGGAGGGTGCAGCCCCAGCATTTT	CASSLWTGRVQPQHF
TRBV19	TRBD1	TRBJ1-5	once	TGTGCCAGTAGCGCCATTGGGACAGACAATCAGCCCCAGCATTTT	CASSAIGTDNQPQHF
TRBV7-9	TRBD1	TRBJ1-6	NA	TGTGCCAGCAGCTTAGTGAGGACAGGGGTGGCCTCACCCCTCCACTTT	CASSLVRTGVASPLHF
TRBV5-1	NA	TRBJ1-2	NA	TGCGCCAGCAGCCGCGAGACAGGTACCTTCTATGGCTACACCTTC	CASSRETGTFYGYTF
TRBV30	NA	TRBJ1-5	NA	TGTGCCTGTACGTATTCGCGGAATCAGCCCCAGCATTTT	CACTYSRNQPQHF
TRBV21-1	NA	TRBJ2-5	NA	TGTGCCAGCAGCAACAAGGGACTAGCGGACCAAGAGACCCAGTACTTC	CASSNKGLADQETQYF
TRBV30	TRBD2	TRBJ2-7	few	TGTGCCTGGACGGCGGGGGACGCTGGCGAGCAGTACTTC	CAWTAGDAGEQYF